Listed below are T cell receptor beta chains from one sample, sequenced in a study of cytomegalovirus exposure and HLA in healthy donors. Here immunoSEQ multiplex PCR was the method, and the copy in TCRdb shows in-frame clones only, minus some. The sample has 150,000 to 200,000 clones, 70% to 90% seen once. Sequenced input: PBMCs. The receptors shown here come from a woman aged 25 to 39 in good health and CMV-seronegative. The CDR3 runs from the conserved cysteine through the conserved F or W. The D gene is left open where the match is weak. Some rows mark clone size as missing; the rest say once, few, many or name a class of expanded clone.

CDR3nt,CDR3aa,abundance,len,v_gene,d_gene,j_gene
TGTGCCAGCAGTTTATCGCAGGGGAACACTGAAGCTTTCTTT,CASSLSQGNTEAFF,-,14,TRBV27,-,TRBJ1-1
TGCGCCAGCAGCTTGGGGGCTCCTGGCTACACCTTC,CASSLGAPGYTF,-,12,TRBV5-1,-,TRBJ1-2
TGTGCCAGCAGCTTACTAGCGGGGGTGTACAATGAGCAGTTCTTC,CASSLLAGVYNEQFF,-,15,TRBV7-9,TRBD2,TRBJ2-1
TGTGCCAGCAGCCTTCGACTAGCGGGAGTTGAGCAGTTCTTC,CASSLRLAGVEQFF,few,14,TRBV27,TRBD2,TRBJ2-1
TGTGCCAGCAGCTCAAAGAACGCGCTAGCGGGAGTACCCTACAATGAGCAGTTCTTC,CASSSKNALAGVPYNEQFF,-,19,TRBV5-5,TRBD2,TRBJ2-1
TGTGCCAGCAGTTTTAACAGGGACAGGGATCAGCCCCAGCATTTT,CASSFNRDRDQPQHF,-,15,TRBV6-5,TRBD1,TRBJ1-5
TGTGCCAGCAGCGTAGCTACCCCCACGGGGTTTTCCTACAATGAGCAGTTCTTC,CASSVATPTGFSYNEQFF,few,18,TRBV9,-,TRBJ2-1
TGTGCCAGCAGTTGGGACACCCAAGAGACCCAGTACTTC,CASSWDTQETQYF,-,13,TRBV28,-,TRBJ2-5
TGTGCCAGTTCCCGACAGGGTAGCTATGGCTACACCTTC,CASSRQGSYGYTF,-,13,TRBV19,TRBD1,TRBJ1-2
TGTGCCTGGAGTGTTTTAAACAGCAATTCACCCCTCCACTTT,CAWSVLNSNSPLHF,once,14,TRBV30,-,TRBJ1-6
TGTGCCAGCAGTGAATTTGCGGATACGCAGTATTTT,CASSEFADTQYF,-,12,TRBV2,-,TRBJ2-3
TGTGCCATCAGTGGAGCTCACGGAAACACCATATATTTT,CAISGAHGNTIYF,-,13,TRBV10-3,-,TRBJ1-3
TGTGCCAGCAGCTTAGTTATGACTAGCGGGGGCCAAAGGGCAGATACGCAGTATTTT,CASSLVMTSGGQRADTQYF,once,19,TRBV7-9,TRBD2,TRBJ2-3
TGTGCCAGTAGTATAACTAGCGAGGACTACGAGCAGTACTTC,CASSITSEDYEQYF,-,14,TRBV19,TRBD2,TRBJ2-7
TGTTCCAGCAGCGCAGGGGCCGGCTTAGTCAAAAACATTCAGTACTTC,CSSSAGAGLVKNIQYF,few,16,TRBV7-9,-,TRBJ2-4
TGTGCCAGCAGCCCACGTCGAACGGAGACCCGGTACTTC,CASSPRRTETRYF,once,13,TRBV7-3,-,TRBJ2-5
TGTGCCAGCAGTTTGACAGGGGGCGCGGATAATGAGCAGTTCTTC,CASSLTGGADNEQFF,-,15,TRBV27,TRBD1,TRBJ2-1
TGTGCCAGCAGCTCAGGGACAGGGGGCGAGACCCAGTACTTC,CASSSGTGGETQYF,-,14,TRBV7-8,TRBD1,TRBJ2-5
TGTGCCACCAGACAGGGGGAAAACGAGCAGTACTTC,CATRQGENEQYF,-,12,TRBV28,TRBD1,TRBJ2-7
TGTGCCAGCAGCGAGGGGAATAGGGGTAATTCACCCCTCCACTTT,CASSEGNRGNSPLHF,-,15,TRBV9,-,TRBJ1-6
TGTGCCAGCAGTCAAAGGCTAGCGCATTACGAGCAGTACTTC,CASSQRLAHYEQYF,-,14,TRBV27,-,TRBJ2-7
TGTGCCAGCAGCTTAGCCAGAGCGGGAGGGCCGGGGAATGAGCAGTTCTTC,CASSLARAGGPGNEQFF,-,17,TRBV7-2,TRBD2,TRBJ2-1
TGTGCCAGCAGCCCGGGGGGGTATGAGCAGTTCTTC,CASSPGGYEQFF,-,12,TRBV7-9,TRBD2,TRBJ2-1
TGTGCCAGCAGTTTATCGGGGGACCAGTACTTC,CASSLSGDQYF,-,11,TRBV28,-,TRBJ2-7